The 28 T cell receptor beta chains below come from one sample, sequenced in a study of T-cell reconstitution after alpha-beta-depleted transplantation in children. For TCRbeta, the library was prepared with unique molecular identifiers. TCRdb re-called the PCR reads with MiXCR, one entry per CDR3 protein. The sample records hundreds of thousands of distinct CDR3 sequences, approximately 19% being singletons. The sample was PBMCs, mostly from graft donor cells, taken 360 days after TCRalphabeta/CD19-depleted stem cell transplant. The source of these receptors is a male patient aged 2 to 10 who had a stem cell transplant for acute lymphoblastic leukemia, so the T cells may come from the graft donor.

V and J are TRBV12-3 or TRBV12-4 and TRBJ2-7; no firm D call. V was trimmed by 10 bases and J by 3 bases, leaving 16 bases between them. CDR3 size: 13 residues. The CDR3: CAKSLQALYEQYF. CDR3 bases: TGTGCCAAATCTCTCCAGGCCCTCTACGAGCAGTACTTC.

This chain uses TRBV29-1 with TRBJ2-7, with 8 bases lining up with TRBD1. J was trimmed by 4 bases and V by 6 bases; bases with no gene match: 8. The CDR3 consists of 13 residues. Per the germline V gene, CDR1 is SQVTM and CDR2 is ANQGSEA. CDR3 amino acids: CSVPGQERYEQYF. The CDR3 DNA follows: TGCAGCGTGCCGGGACAGGAAAGGTACGAGCAGTACTTC.

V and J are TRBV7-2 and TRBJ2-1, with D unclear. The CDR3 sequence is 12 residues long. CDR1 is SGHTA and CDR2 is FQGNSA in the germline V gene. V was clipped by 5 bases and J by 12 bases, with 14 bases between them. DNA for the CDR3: TGTGCCAGCAGCCCCGTCGGGTTTGGGCAGTTCTTC. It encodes CASSPVGFGQFF.

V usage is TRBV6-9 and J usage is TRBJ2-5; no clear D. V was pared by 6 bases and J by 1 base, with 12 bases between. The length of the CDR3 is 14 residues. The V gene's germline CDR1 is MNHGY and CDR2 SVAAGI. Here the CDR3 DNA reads TGTGCCAGCAGCCGACCCCTACCCCAAGAGACCCAGTACTTC. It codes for CASSRPLPQETQYF.

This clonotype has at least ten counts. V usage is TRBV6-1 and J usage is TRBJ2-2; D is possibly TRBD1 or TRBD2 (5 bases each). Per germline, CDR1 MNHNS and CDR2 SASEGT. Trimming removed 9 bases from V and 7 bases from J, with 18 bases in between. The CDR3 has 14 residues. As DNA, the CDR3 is TGTGCCAGTGGGGGATGGTCGCAGGGCGGGGAGCTGTTTTTT. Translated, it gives CASGGWSQGGELFF.

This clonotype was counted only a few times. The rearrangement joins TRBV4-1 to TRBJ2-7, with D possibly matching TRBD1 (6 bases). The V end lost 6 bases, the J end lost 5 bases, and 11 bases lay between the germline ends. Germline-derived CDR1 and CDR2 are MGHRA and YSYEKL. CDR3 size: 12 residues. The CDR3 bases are TGCGCCAGCAGTGGGACATTCAACGAGCAGTACTTC. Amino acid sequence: CASSGTFNEQYF.

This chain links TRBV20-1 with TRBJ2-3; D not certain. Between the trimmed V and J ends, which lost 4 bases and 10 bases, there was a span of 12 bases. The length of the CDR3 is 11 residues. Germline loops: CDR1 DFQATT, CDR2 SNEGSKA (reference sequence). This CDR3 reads CSAIMGLPQYF. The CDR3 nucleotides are TGCAGTGCTATAATGGGCCTCCCGCAGTATTTT.

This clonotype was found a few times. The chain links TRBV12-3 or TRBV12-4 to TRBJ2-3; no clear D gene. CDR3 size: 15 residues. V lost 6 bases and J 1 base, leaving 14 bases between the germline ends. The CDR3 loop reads CASSPGTRGTDTQYF. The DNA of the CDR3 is TGTGCCAGCAGCCCCGGAACCCGTGGCACAGATACGCAGTATTTT.

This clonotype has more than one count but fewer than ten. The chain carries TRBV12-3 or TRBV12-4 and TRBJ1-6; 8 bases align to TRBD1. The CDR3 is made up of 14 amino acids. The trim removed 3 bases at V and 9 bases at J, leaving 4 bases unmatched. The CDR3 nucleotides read TGTGCCAGCAGTTTCGGACAGGGCGGTTCACCCCTCCACTTT. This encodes CASSFGQGGSPLHF.

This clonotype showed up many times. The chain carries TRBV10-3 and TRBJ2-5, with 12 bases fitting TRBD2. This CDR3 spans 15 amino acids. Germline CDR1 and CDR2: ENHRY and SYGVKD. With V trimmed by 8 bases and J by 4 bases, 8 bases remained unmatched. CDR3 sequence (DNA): TGTGCCATCGCCCGACTAGCGGGGGAGGGAGAGACCCAGTACTTC. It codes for CAIARLAGEGETQYF.

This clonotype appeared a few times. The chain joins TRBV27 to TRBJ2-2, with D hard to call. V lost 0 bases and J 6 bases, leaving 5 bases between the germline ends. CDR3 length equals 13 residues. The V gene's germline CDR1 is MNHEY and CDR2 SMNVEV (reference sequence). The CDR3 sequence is CASSLSGPGELFF. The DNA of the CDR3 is TGTGCCAGCAGTTTATCCGGCCCCGGGGAGCTGTTTTTT.

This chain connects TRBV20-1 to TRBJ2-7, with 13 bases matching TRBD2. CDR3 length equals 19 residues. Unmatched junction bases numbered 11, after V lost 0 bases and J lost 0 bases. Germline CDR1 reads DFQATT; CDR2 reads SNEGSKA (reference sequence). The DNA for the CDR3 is TGCAGTGCTAGAGATCCCCGACTAGCGGGGGGCTCTAGCTCCTACGAGCAGTACTTC. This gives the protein CSARDPRLAGGSSSYEQYF.

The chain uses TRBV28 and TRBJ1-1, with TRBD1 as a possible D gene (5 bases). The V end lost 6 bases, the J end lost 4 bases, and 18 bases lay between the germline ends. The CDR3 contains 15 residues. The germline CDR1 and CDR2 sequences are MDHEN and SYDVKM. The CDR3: CASSGQGGDPTEAFF. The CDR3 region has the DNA TGTGCCAGCAGCGGGCAGGGAGGGGACCCCACTGAAGCTTTCTTT.

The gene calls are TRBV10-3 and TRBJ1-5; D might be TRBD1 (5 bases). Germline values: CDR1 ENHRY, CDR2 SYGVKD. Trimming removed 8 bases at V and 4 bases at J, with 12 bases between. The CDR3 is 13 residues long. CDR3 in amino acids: CAIGATENQPQHF. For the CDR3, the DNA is TGTGCCATCGGGGCGACAGAAAATCAGCCCCAGCATTTT.

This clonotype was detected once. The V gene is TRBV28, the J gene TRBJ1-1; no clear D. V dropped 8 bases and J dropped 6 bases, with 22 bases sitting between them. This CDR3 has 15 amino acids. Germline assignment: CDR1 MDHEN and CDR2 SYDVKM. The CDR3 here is CASLRRVQIRSEAFF. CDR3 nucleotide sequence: TGTGCCAGCCTTAGGCGGGTCCAGATAAGGTCTGAAGCTTTCTTT.

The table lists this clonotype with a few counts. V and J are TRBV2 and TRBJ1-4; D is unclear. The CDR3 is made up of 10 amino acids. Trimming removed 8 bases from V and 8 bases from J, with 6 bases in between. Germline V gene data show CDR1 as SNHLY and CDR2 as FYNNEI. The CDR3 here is CASQMEKLFF. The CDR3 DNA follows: TGTGCCAGCCAGATGGAAAAACTGTTTTTT.

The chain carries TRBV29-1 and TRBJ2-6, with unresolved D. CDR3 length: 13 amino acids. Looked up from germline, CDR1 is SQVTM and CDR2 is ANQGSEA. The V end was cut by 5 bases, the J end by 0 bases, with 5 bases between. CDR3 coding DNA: TGCAGCGTTCGGAACTCTGGGGCCAACGTCCTGACTTTC. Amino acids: CSVRNSGANVLTF. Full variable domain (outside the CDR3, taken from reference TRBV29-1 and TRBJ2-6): SAVISQKPSRDICQRGTSLTIQCQVDSQVTMMFWYRQQPGQSLTLIATANQGSEATYESGFVIDKFPISRPNLTFSTLTVSNMSPEDSSIYLCSVRNSGANVLTFGAGSRLTVL.

The CDR3, as DNA: TGCGCCAGCAGCTTGACAGGGATCCAAGAGACCCAGTACTTC. Residues: CASSLTGIQETQYF. The chain employs TRBV5-1 and TRBJ2-5, with D perhaps matching TRBD1 (6 bases). CDR3 length: 14 residues. Trimming shortened V by 1 base and J by 1 base, and 8 bases separated the two germline ends. Germline CDR1 SGHRS, CDR2 YFSETQ.

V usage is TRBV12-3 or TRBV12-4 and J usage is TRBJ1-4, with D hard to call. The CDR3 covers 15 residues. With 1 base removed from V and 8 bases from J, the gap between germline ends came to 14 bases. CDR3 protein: CASSLESGRGEKLFF. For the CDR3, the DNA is TGTGCCAGCAGTTTAGAGTCCGGGAGAGGGGAAAAACTGTTTTTT.

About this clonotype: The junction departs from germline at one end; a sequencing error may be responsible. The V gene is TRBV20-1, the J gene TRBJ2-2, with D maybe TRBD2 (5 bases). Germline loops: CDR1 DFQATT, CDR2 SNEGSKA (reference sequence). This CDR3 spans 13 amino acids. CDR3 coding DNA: TGCAGTCGCCTAGCCCCGAATACCGGGGAGCTGTTTTTT. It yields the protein CSRLAPNTGELFF.

DNA for the CDR3: TGTGCCAGCAGCCCTAGCGGGAAAAAACTGTTTTTT. It is translated as CASSPSGKKLFF. The chain links TRBV7-6 to TRBJ1-4; D gene ambiguous. V was pared by 5 bases and J by 9 bases, with 10 bases between. The germline V gene has CDR1 SGHVS and CDR2 FNYEAQ. The CDR3 spans 12 residues.

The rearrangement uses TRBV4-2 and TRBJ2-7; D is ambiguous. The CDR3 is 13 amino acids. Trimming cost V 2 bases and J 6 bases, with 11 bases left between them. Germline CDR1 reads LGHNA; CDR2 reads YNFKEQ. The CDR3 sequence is CASSQPAVGEQYF. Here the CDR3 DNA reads TGTGCCAGCAGCCAACCCGCGGTAGGCGAGCAGTACTTC.

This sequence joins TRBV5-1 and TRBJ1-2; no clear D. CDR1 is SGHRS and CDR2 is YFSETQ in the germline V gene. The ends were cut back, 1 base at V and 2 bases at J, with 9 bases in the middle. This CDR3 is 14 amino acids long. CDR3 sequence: CASSLSLGNYGYTF. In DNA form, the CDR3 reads TGCGCCAGCAGCTTGTCGCTAGGGAACTATGGCTACACCTTC.

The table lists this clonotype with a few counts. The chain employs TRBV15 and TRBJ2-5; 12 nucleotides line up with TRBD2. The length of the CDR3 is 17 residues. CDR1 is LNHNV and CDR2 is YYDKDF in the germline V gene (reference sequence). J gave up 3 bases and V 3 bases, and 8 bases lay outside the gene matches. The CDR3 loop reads CATSSEASGGAEETQYF. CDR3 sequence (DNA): TGTGCCACCAGCAGTGAAGCTAGCGGGGGGGCCGAAGAGACCCAGTACTTC.

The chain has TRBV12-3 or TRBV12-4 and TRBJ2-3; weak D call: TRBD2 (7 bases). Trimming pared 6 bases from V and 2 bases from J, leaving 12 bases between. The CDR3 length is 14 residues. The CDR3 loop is CASSWEGDTDTQYF. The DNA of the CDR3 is TGTGCCAGCAGCTGGGAGGGGGACACAGATACGCAGTATTTT.

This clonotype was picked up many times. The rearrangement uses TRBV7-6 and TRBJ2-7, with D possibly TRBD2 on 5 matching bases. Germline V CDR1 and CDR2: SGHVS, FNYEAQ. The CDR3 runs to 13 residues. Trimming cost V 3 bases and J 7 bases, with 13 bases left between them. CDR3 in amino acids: CASSFTGMGEQYF. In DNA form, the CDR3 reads TGTGCCAGCAGCTTTACGGGGATGGGGGAGCAGTACTTC.

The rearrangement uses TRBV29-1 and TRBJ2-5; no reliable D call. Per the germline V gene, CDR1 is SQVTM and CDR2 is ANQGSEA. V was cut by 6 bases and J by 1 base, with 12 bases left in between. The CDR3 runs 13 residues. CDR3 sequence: CSVKGLFQETQYF. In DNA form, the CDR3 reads TGCAGCGTAAAGGGCCTGTTCCAAGAGACCCAGTACTTC.

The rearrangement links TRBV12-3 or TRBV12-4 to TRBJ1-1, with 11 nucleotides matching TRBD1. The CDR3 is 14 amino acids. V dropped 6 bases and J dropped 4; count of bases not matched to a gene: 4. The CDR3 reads CASRRTGGITEAFF. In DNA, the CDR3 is TGTGCCAGCAGACGGACAGGGGGCATCACTGAAGCTTTCTTT.